This T cell receptor beta chain was profiled in a study of T-cell memory formation after mild COVID-19. In regard to this clonotype: No antigen is known for it.

MiXCR, run by TCRdb on the 5' RACE reads, gives a single entry per CDR3 protein. Found here are over 350,000 distinct CDR3 sequences, 20% to 25% of them singletons; the top ten hold 8.5% to 9%. Study-wide results and caveats: Those CD4+ clones that contracted were mainly in CM and EM (CD8+ ones in EMRA).

V lost 3 bases and J 8 bases, leaving 10 bases between the germline ends. There are 12 residues in the CDR3. The V gene's germline CDR1 is SGHVS and CDR2 FQNEAQ. The receptor was derived from an adult woman who had mild COVID-19 (a few samples of this study predate the infection). Cell type and time point are not known. Sequenced sample: PBMCs or a T cell subset sorted from them (not recorded which). This chain uses TRBV7-8 with TRBJ1-2; possible D gene TRBD1, 5 bases. The CDR3 DNA follows: TGTGCCAGCAGCTTGGGCAGGGAGGGCTACACCTTC. It translates to CASSLGREGYTF.